The source of this TCR beta chain is a study of cytomegalovirus exposure and HLA in healthy donors. Study results and caveats: Sequencing had likely introduced a cluster of highly shared sequence variants as an artifact. Later analysis suggested links between common viral pathogens and several top significant clusters. Later analysis placed DRB1 highest and HLA-C lowest in TCR association rates, which differed by HLA locus.

The CDR3 contains 14 residues. Germline V gene lookup returns CDR1 PRHDT and CDR2 FYEKMQ (reference sequence). Trimming removed 5 bases from V and 5 bases from J; junction bases left unmatched: 7. Points on this clone: The target antigen is unknown.

A multiplex PCR was run with 60 Vbeta primers and 13 Jbeta primers. The table came from immunoSEQ multiplex PCR; TCRdb's copy has only in-frame clones and leaves some out. Altogether about 160,000 clones are present, over 60% being singletons, with the ten largest covering just over 3%. The rearrangement links TRBV13 to TRBJ1-1; TRBD1 matches 8 bases. The TCR comes from a woman aged 35 to 49 in good health and CMV-seronegative. The sample taken for sequencing was PBMCs. CDR3 amino acids: CASSPDRAGTEAFF. As DNA, the CDR3 is TGTGCCAGCAGCCCGGACAGGGCGGGGACTGAAGCTTTCTTT.